These 5 T cell receptor beta chains were sequenced from one sample in a study of blood T cell repertoires in COVID-19. The protocol was immunoSEQ multiplex PCR, while the TCRdb copy is restricted to in-frame clones and leaves out a portion. The table includes 190,000 or so clones, roughly 73% detected once. The specimen was peripheral blood. All receptors come from a woman aged 80 or older with active or convalescent COVID-19.

The V gene is TRBV18, the J gene TRBJ2-7, with D possibly being TRBD2 (5 bases). The V gene's germline CDR1 is KGHSH and CDR2 LQKENI. Trimming pared 0 bases from V and 4 bases from J, leaving 10 bases between. This CDR3 is built from 14 residues. This CDR3 reads CASSPPEGSYEQYF. The CDR3 coding sequence is TGTGCCAGCTCACCACCCGAGGGCAGTTACGAGCAGTACTTC.

The chain carries TRBV6-5 and TRBJ2-7, with a weak D call TRBD1 (6 bases). Germline CDR1 and CDR2: MNHEY and SVGAGI. Trimming pared 5 bases from V and 5 bases from J, leaving 7 bases between. The CDR3 spans 11 residues. This CDR3 reads CASSQGNEQYF. For the CDR3, the DNA is TGTGCCAGCAGTCAGGGGAACGAGCAGTACTTC.

V and J are TRBV9 and TRBJ1-5, with D possibly TRBD1 on 6 matching bases. CDR1 and CDR2 (germline): SGDLS, YYNGEE. The CDR3 runs to 14 residues. Trimming left V 3 bases short and J 4 bases short, with 11 bases between. The CDR3 is CASSATTGNQPQHF. The CDR3 region has the DNA TGTGCCAGCAGCGCAACAACAGGGAATCAGCCCCAGCATTTT.

The chain carries TRBV6-5 and TRBJ1-6; 8 nucleotides align to TRBD1. CDR1 and CDR2 from the germline V gene are MNHEY and SVGAGI. The CDR3 covers 13 residues. Germline trimming cut 7 bases from V and 10 bases from J; bases unmatched to any gene: 6. CDR3 nucleotide sequence: TGTGCCAGCACGATGAGGGACAGGTCACCCCTCCACTTT. Its translation is CASTMRDRSPLHF.

This clone was counted between two and nine times. The chain employs TRBV29-1 and TRBJ1-5, with TRBD1 identical over 8 bases. Germline values: CDR1 SQVTM, CDR2 ANQGSEA. The CDR3 length is 13 residues. With 5 bases clipped from V and 6 bases from J, the junction kept 6 bases outside the gene matches. The CDR3 reads CSVLHTGGQPQHF. The CDR3 DNA reads as TGCAGCGTTCTACACACAGGGGGTCAGCCCCAGCATTTT.